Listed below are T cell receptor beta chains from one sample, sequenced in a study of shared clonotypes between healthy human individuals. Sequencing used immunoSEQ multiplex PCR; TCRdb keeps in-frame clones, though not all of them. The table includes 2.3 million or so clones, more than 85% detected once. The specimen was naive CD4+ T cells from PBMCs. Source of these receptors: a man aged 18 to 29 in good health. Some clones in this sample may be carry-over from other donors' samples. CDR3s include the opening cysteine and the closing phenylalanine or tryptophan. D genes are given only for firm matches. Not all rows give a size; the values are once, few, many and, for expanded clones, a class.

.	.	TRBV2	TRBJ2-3	CASSEASLVTDTQYF	TGTGCCAGCAGTGAAGCGAGTCTGGTCACAGATACGCAGTATTTT
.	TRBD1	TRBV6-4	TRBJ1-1	CASSLTGDTEAFF	TGTGCCAGCAGTCTGACAGGGGACACTGAAGCTTTCTTT
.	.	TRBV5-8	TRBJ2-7	CASNQVGSYEQYF	TGTGCCAGCAACCAGGTGGGGAGCTACGAGCAGTACTTC
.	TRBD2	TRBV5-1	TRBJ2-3	CASSPGTSGRADTQYF	TGCGCCAGCAGCCCCGGGACTAGCGGGAGGGCAGATACGCAGTATTTT
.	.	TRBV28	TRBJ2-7	CASSLWGTGEQYF	TGTGCCAGCAGTCTGTGGGGAACCGGCGAGCAGTACTTC
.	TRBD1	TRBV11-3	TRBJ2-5	CASSSTGSGETQYF	TGTGCCAGCAGCTCGACAGGGTCCGGGGAGACCCAGTACTTC
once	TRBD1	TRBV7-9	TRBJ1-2	CASSPSGGQVGGYTF	TGTGCCAGCAGCCCATCTGGGGGACAGGTCGGAGGCTACACCTTC
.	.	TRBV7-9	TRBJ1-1	CASSEGGLTTEAFF	TGTGCCAGCAGCGAAGGTGGGTTGACAACTGAAGCTTTCTTT
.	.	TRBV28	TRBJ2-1	CASSSEALGGNEQFF	TGTGCCAGCAGTTCGGAGGCCCTTGGAGGCAATGAGCAGTTCTTC
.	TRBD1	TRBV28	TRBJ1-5	CASSPARDRGRQPQHF	TGTGCCAGCAGTCCAGCCCGGGACAGGGGACGTCAGCCCCAGCATTTT
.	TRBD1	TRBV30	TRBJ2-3	CACSGTGQKGTDTQYF	TGTGCCTGTTCCGGGACAGGCCAGAAAGGCACAGATACGCAGTATTTT
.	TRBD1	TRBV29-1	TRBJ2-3	CSVTGQGFFTQYF	TGCAGCGTTACGGGACAGGGGTTTTTCACGCAGTATTTT
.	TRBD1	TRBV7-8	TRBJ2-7	CASSLQTGARSYEQYF	TGTGCCAGCAGCTTACAGACAGGGGCCAGATCCTACGAGCAGTACTTC
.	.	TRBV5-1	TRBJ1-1	CASSLAGRMDTEAFF	TGCGCCAGCAGCTTGGCGGGGAGAATGGACACTGAAGCTTTCTTT
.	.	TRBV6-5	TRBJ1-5	CASRGGSNQPQHF	TGTGCCAGCAGGGGAGGGAGCAATCAGCCCCAGCATTTT
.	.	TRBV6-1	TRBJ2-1	CASTRINGDEQFF	TGTGCCAGCACGAGAATAAACGGGGATGAGCAGTTCTTC
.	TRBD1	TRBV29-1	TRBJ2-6	CSVAQGAGANVLTF	TGCAGCGTCGCACAGGGGGCAGGGGCCAACGTCCTGACTTTC
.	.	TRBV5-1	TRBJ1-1	CASQAGVMNTEAFF	TGCGCCAGCCAAGCCGGGGTTATGAACACTGAAGCTTTCTTT
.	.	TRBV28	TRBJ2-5	CASSSPAGTGETQYF	TGTGCCAGCAGTTCCCCGGCAGGGACGGGCGAGACCCAGTACTTC
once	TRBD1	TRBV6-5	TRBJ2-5	CASSYSLQGAGETQYF	TGTGCCAGCAGTTACTCGTTACAGGGGGCGGGGGAGACCCAGTACTTC
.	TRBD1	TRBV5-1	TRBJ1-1	CASSPGQGRNTEAFF	TGCGCCAGCAGCCCAGGACAGGGGAGGAACACTGAAGCTTTCTTT
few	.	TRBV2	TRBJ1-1	CASSEEMGWNTEAFF	TGTGCCAGCAGTGAAGAGATGGGCTGGAACACTGAAGCTTTCTTT
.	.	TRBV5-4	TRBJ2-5	CASSPTAYQETQYF	TGTGCCAGCAGCCCCACAGCGTACCAAGAGACCCAGTACTTC
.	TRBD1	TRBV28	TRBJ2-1	CASRGGKGQALNNEQFF	TGTGCCAGCAGGGGGGGCAAGGGACAGGCCCTAAACAATGAGCAGTTCTTC
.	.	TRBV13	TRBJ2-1	CASSSDSYYNEQFF	TGTGCCAGCAGCTCGGATTCTTACTACAATGAGCAGTTCTTC
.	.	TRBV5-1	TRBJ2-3	CASSAGHPSTDTQYF	TGCGCCAGCAGCGCTGGACACCCTAGCACAGATACGCAGTATTTT
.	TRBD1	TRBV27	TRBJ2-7	CASGDRGHNHEQYF	TGTGCCAGCGGGGACAGGGGGCATAACCACGAGCAGTACTTC
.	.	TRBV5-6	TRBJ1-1	CASSSPYAGNTEAFF	TGTGCCAGCAGCTCCCCGTACGCGGGGAACACTGAAGCTTTCTTT
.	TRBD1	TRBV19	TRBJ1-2	CASSIRQGAGGGYTF	TGTGCCAGTAGTATCCGTCAGGGGGCAGGCGGTGGCTACACCTTC
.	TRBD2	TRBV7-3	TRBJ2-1	CASSLLADSYNEQFF	TGTGCCAGCAGCTTACTAGCGGACTCCTACAATGAGCAGTTCTTC
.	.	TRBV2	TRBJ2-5	CASRSLQETQYF	TGTGCCAGCCGTTCTCTCCAAGAGACCCAGTACTTC
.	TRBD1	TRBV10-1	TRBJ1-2	CASSDTGGNYGYTF	TGCGCCAGCAGTGACACAGGGGGCAACTATGGCTACACCTTC
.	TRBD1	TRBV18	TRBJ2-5	CASSQMTGEQTQYF	TGTGCCAGCTCACAAATGACAGGGGAGCAGACCCAGTACTTC
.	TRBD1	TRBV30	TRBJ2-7	CAWRNRGPGEQYF	TGTGCCTGGAGGAACAGGGGGCCCGGCGAGCAGTACTTC
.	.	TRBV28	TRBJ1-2	CASSLSSYGYTF	TGTGCCAGCAGTTTAAGCAGCTATGGCTACACCTTC
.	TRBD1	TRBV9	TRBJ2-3	CASSTDRTDTQYF	TGTGCCAGCAGCACGGACAGGACAGATACGCAGTATTTT
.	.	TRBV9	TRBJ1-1	CASSPTHGAANTEAFF	TGTGCCAGCAGCCCAACCCATGGGGCAGCGAACACTGAAGCTTTCTTT
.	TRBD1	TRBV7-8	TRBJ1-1	CASSGGQWGGEAFF	TGTGCCAGCAGCGGGGGACAGTGGGGTGGTGAAGCTTTCTTT
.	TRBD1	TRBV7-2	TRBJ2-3	CASSLAGTGYADTQYF	TGTGCCAGCAGCTTGGCCGGGACAGGGTACGCAGATACGCAGTATTTT
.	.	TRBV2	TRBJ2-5	CASSELGETQYF	TGTGCCAGCAGTGAGTTGGGGGAGACCCAGTACTTC
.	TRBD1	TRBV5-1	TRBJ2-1	CASSRDRGLNEQFF	TGCGCCAGCAGCCGGGACAGGGGGCTGAATGAGCAGTTCTTC
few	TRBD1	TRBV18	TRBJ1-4	CASSLPGQSNEKLFF	TGTGCCAGCTCACTACCGGGACAGAGTAATGAAAAACTGTTTTTT
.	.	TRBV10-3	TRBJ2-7	CAISGTGLGPYEQYF	TGTGCCATCAGTGGAACAGGCCTGGGGCCCTACGAGCAGTACTTC
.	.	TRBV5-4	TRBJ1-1	CASSSSVGGKGWNTEAFF	TGTGCCAGCAGCTCTTCGGTGGGGGGCAAAGGCTGGAACACTGAAGCTTTCTTT
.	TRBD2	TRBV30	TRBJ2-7	CAWSRLAGNEQYF	TGTGCCTGGAGCCGACTAGCCGGGAACGAGCAGTACTTC
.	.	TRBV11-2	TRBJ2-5	CASSLEVGATQYF	TGTGCCAGCAGCTTAGAAGTTGGTGCGACCCAGTACTTC
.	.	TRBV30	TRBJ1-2	CAWVPPTEYGYTF	TGTGCCTGGGTTCCCCCAACAGAATATGGCTACACCTTC
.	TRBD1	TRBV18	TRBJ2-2	CASSPGGAELFF	TGTGCCAGCTCTCCAGGGGGCGCGGAGCTGTTTTTT
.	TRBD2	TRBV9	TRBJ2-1	CASSSHPNLAGPYNEQFF	TGTGCCAGCAGCTCCCATCCCAATCTAGCGGGACCCTACAATGAGCAGTTCTTC
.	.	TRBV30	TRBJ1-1	CASLFPTTEAFF	TGTGCCTCCCTATTCCCTACCACTGAAGCTTTCTTT